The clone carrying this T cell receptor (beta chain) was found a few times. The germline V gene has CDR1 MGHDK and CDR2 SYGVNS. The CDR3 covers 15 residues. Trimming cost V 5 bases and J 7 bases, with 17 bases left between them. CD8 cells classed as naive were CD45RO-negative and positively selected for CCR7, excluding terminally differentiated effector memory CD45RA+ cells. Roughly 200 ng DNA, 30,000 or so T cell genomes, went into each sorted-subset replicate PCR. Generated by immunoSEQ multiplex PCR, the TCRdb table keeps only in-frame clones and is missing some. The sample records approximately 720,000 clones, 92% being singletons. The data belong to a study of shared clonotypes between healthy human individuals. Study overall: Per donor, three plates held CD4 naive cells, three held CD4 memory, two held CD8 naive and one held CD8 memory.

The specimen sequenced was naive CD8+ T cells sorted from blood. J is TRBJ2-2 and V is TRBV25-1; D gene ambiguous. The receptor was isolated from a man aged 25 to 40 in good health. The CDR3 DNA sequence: TGTGCCAGCAGTCCACCTTCCGGGTCCCACGGGGAGCTGTTTTTT. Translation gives CASSPPSGSHGELFF. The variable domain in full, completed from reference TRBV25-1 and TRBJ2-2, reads EADIYQTPRYLVIGTGKKITLECSQTMGHDKMYWYQQDPGMELHLIHYSYGVNSTEKGDLSSESTVSRIRTEHFPLTLESARPSHTSQYLCASSPPSGSHGELFFGEGSRLTVL.